The subject of this entry is one T cell receptor beta chain. Antigen: not known. The sample is drawn from a study of shared clonotypes between healthy human individuals. Whole-study findings and limits: Sequencing depth was a factor that was expected to affect clonotype sharing among donors.

Profiling relied on immunoSEQ multiplex PCR, and the TCRdb table lists in-frame clones only, not all of them. Among around 1.1 million clones listed, about four fifths were seen once. V shed 4 bases, J shed 5 bases, and the junction held 9 bases outside the gene matches. The CDR3 runs to 15 residues. Germline V gene lookup returns CDR1 SGHRS and CDR2 YFSETQ. The clonotype was recovered from a man between 18 and 29 years old in good health. Some clones in this sample may be carry-over from other donors' samples. The chain combines TRBV5-1 with TRBJ2-7; the match to TRBD1 covers 10 bases. The sequencing sample was made of memory CD4+ T cells from PBMCs. Subset meaning: CD45RA-negative fraction. In DNA, the CDR3 is TGCGCCAGCAGCGTGCTGGGGGACAGGGGCCACGAGCAGTACTTC. Protein product: CASSVLGDRGHEQYF.